Listed here is a single T cell receptor (beta chain). This sample was included in a study of T cells expressing NK-cell markers. TCRdb reprocessed the 5' RACE reads, keeping one entry per CDR3 protein, no DNA. The sample's table shows 500,000 to 700,000 distinct CDR3 sequences. From germline, CDR1 is SGHNT and CDR2 YENEEA. The CDR3 spans 14 residues. This TCR derives from a man between 18 and 35 years old in good health. What was sequenced was blood T cells: a sorted CD56 or NKG2C T cell subset, CD4+ or CD8+ T cells, or bulk PBMC T cells (not recorded which). The rearrangement joins TRBV11-3 to TRBJ2-5; TCRdb's D call of TRBD2 is untestable without DNA. The CDR3 protein is CASSDQTSPETQYF.